This is a list of T cell receptor beta chains from one sample in a study of cytomegalovirus exposure and HLA in healthy donors. Produced via immunoSEQ multiplex PCR; TCRdb's table is partial and in-frame only. The sample holds 210,000 or so clones, around 80% seen once. Sample: PBMCs. These receptors were collected from a woman aged 60-75 years in good health and CMV-seropositive. The CDR3 runs from the conserved cysteine through the conserved F or W. A D gene is named only where the DNA matches it firmly. Clone size is shown for a subset of rows, as once, few, many or a class of expanded clone.

j_gene	abundance	d_gene	len	v_gene	CDR3aa	CDR3nt
TRBJ1-2	.	.	14	TRBV5-8	CASREAGEYYGYTF	TGTGCCAGCCGCGAGGCGGGAGAGTACTATGGCTACACCTTC
TRBJ1-2	.	TRBD1	13	TRBV6-5	CASRSTGYYGYTF	TGTGCCAGCAGATCGACAGGGTACTATGGCTACACCTTC
TRBJ1-2	.	.	15	TRBV9	CASSVALGHNYGYTF	TGTGCCAGCAGCGTAGCTCTGGGGCACAACTATGGCTACACCTTC
TRBJ2-7	.	.	13	TRBV14	CASSQEFGGEQYF	TGTGCCAGCAGCCAAGAATTCGGGGGCGAGCAGTACTTC
TRBJ2-3	once	.	16	TRBV5-4	CASSLWVQGGTDTQYF	TGTGCCAGCAGCTTGTGGGTCCAGGGCGGCACAGATACGCAGTATTTT
TRBJ2-7	.	TRBD1	15	TRBV27	CASSLGGQGIYEQYF	TGTGCCAGCAGTTTGGGAGGACAGGGGATCTACGAGCAGTACTTC
TRBJ1-1	.	TRBD1	15	TRBV5-1	CASSSPGQDYTEAFF	TGCGCCAGCAGCTCACCGGGACAGGACTACACTGAAGCTTTCTTT
TRBJ1-5	once	.	15	TRBV7-9	CASSPQGRRNQPQHF	TGTGCCAGCAGCCCACAGGGACGCCGCAATCAGCCCCAGCATTTT
TRBJ1-4	.	.	12	TRBV29-1	CSVGGANEKLFF	TGCAGCGTGGGGGGTGCTAATGAAAAACTGTTTTTT
TRBJ2-5	.	TRBD2	15	TRBV5-1	CASSVSGTSEGTQYF	TGCGCCAGCAGCGTCTCCGGGACTAGTGAAGGGACCCAGTACTTC
TRBJ2-1	.	TRBD2	16	TRBV15	CATSREGSGGYNEQFF	TGTGCCACCAGCAGAGAGGGGAGCGGGGGGTACAATGAGCAGTTCTTC
TRBJ1-1	once	.	13	TRBV5-1	CASSDPGTPIAFF	TGCGCCAGCAGCGATCCCGGGACACCGATCGCTTTCTTT
TRBJ2-1	.	.	12	TRBV23-1	CASSARVNEQFF	TGCGCCAGCAGTGCCAGGGTAAATGAGCAGTTCTTC
TRBJ2-7	.	TRBD2	15	TRBV6-5	CASSRRTSGAYEQYF	TGTGCCAGCAGTCGACGGACTAGCGGGGCATACGAGCAGTACTTC
TRBJ2-7	.	TRBD1	14	TRBV6-1	CASGGQGAIYEQYF	TGTGCCAGCGGTGGGCAGGGGGCTATCTACGAGCAGTACTTC
TRBJ2-4	.	TRBD1	13	TRBV6-1	CASRRTGKDIQYF	TGTGCCAGCAGGAGGACAGGGAAGGACATTCAGTACTTC
TRBJ1-2	.	.	14	TRBV27	CASSLSQGEDGYTF	TGTGCCAGCAGTTTATCACAGGGAGAGGATGGCTACACCTTC
TRBJ2-5	.	TRBD2	19	TRBV4-1	CASSRAGTSGGDIQETQYF	TGCGCCAGCAGCCGAGCCGGGACTAGCGGGGGGGATATTCAAGAGACCCAGTACTTC
TRBJ1-1	few	.	13	TRBV7-9	CASSLEAGANAFF	TGTGCCAGCAGCTTGGAGGCAGGGGCTAACGCTTTCTTT
TRBJ2-7	.	TRBD2	15	TRBV4-1	CASSPLAGTTYEQYF	TGCGCCAGCAGCCCTTTAGCGGGAACAACCTACGAGCAGTACTTC
TRBJ1-1	.	TRBD1	15	TRBV16	CASSQTFPGQGRAFF	TGTGCCAGCAGCCAAACATTCCCGGGACAGGGTAGAGCTTTCTTT
TRBJ1-1	.	.	15	TRBV12-2	CASRPREIKNTEAFF	TGTGCAAGTCGCCCAAGGGAGATCAAGAACACTGAAGCTTTCTTT
TRBJ1-1	.	.	15	TRBV7-9	CASSLPRGMNTEAFF	TGTGCCAGCAGCCTCCCGCGGGGCATGAACACTGAAGCTTTCTTT
TRBJ2-1	few	.	16	TRBV21-1	CASSKVRTSPHNEQFF	TGTGCCAGCAGCAAAGTTAGGACTAGCCCCCACAATGAGCAGTTCTTC
TRBJ2-1	.	.	14	TRBV10-2	CASSGGRVQNEQFF	TGCGCCAGCAGTGGGGGCAGGGTCCAAAATGAGCAGTTCTTC
TRBJ2-3	.	.	13	TRBV11-3	CASSVAGTDTQYF	TGTGCCAGCAGCGTAGCGGGCACAGATACGCAGTATTTT
TRBJ2-2	.	.	14	TRBV6-1	CACRFEYNTGELFF	TGTGCTTGCAGGTTTGAGTATAACACCGGGGAGCTGTTTTTT
TRBJ1-1	.	TRBD1	16	TRBV5-1	CASSQNPGQLNTEAFF	TGCGCCAGCAGCCAAAACCCGGGACAGCTGAACACTGAAGCTTTCTTT
TRBJ1-1	.	.	13	TRBV7-2	CASSANMDTEAFF	TGTGCCAGCTCCGCTAATATGGACACTGAAGCTTTCTTT
TRBJ1-5	.	.	13	TRBV6-5	CASAKRGNQPQHF	TGTGCCAGCGCCAAACGGGGCAATCAGCCCCAGCATTTT
TRBJ1-1	.	TRBD1	19	TRBV5-1	CASSLVGSWDRGQHTEAFF	TGCGCCAGCAGCTTGGTCGGATCATGGGACAGGGGGCAACACACTGAAGCTTTCTTT
TRBJ2-1	.	.	12	TRBV9	CASSATDNEQFF	TGTGCCAGCAGCGCGACAGACAATGAGCAGTTCTTC
TRBJ1-2	few	.	14	TRBV7-3	CASSATPFSYGYTF	TGTGCCAGCAGCGCAACTCCTTTTAGCTATGGCTACACCTTC
TRBJ1-5	.	.	16	TRBV6-6	CASSPSGGVRDQPQHF	TGTGCCAGCAGCCCCAGTGGGGGCGTAAGGGATCAGCCCCAGCATTTT
TRBJ2-3	.	TRBD2	20	TRBV5-4	CASSSGLLAGGLSGTDTQYF	TGTGCCAGCAGCTCGGGATTACTAGCGGGAGGGCTATCTGGCACAGATACGCAGTATTTT
TRBJ2-7	.	.	14	TRBV6-5	CASSPSDFVYEQYF	TGTGCCAGCAGTCCCTCCGATTTCGTTTACGAGCAGTACTTC
TRBJ2-5	.	TRBD2	15	TRBV29-1	CSVALRTSVEETQYF	TGCAGCGTTGCGCTACGGACTAGCGTCGAAGAGACCCAGTACTTC
TRBJ2-7	.	TRBD1	16	TRBV6-5	CASSYTRDRSFYEQYF	TGTGCCAGCAGTTATACGAGGGACAGAAGTTTCTACGAGCAGTACTTC
TRBJ1-1	.	.	14	TRBV14	CASSTGIWNTEAFF	TGTGCCAGCAGTACAGGGATTTGGAACACTGAAGCTTTCTTT
TRBJ2-1	.	TRBD2	16	TRBV7-8	CASSLFGAGVTNEQFF	TGTGCCAGCAGCTTATTTGGAGCGGGGGTAACCAATGAGCAGTTCTTC
TRBJ2-3	few	TRBD2	17	TRBV10-3	CAISESRGLAVTDTQYF	TGTGCCATCAGTGAGTCGAGGGGACTAGCGGTCACAGATACGCAGTATTTT
TRBJ2-5	.	.	11	TRBV7-2	CASSSGETQYF	TGTGCCAGCAGCTCAGGGGAGACCCAGTACTTC
TRBJ2-3	.	.	13	TRBV27	CASSLLAVDTQYF	TGTGCCAGCAGTTTATTAGCAGTAGATACGCAGTATTTT
TRBJ2-3	.	.	14	TRBV29-1	CSVAAGAGTDTQYF	TGCAGCGTTGCTGCGGGGGCCGGCACAGATACGCAGTATTTT
TRBJ1-2	few	.	14	TRBV28	CASRSAGVDYGYTF	TGTGCCAGCAGGTCCGCAGGGGTAGACTATGGCTACACCTTC
TRBJ1-1	few	.	12	TRBV28	CASNSLNTEAFF	TGTGCCAGCAACTCACTAAACACTGAAGCTTTCTTT
TRBJ1-2	.	.	14	TRBV5-1	CASSLAIDGVGYTF	TGCGCCAGCAGCTTGGCGATTGACGGGGTTGGCTACACCTTC
TRBJ2-7	.	.	13	TRBV5-8	CASSLDGFVEQYF	TGTGCCAGCAGCTTGGACGGTTTCGTCGAGCAGTACTTC
TRBJ2-1	.	TRBD2	14	TRBV5-4	CASSWDYKYNEQFF	TGTGCCAGCAGCTGGGACTACAAATACAATGAGCAGTTCTTC
TRBJ1-2	.	TRBD1	15	TRBV6-4	CASSDSRQGNTGYTF	TGTGCCAGCAGTGACTCGCGACAGGGTAACACTGGCTACACCTTC
TRBJ2-1	.	TRBD1	14	TRBV5-4	CASTDRGRNNEQFF	TGTGCCAGCACGGACAGGGGGCGAAACAATGAGCAGTTCTTC
TRBJ2-5	.	TRBD2	15	TRBV18	CASSPRLAGEETQYF	TGTGCCAGCTCACCGAGACTAGCGGGGGAGGAAACCCAGTACTTC
TRBJ2-1	.	TRBD2	15	TRBV11-3	CASSLQAGNRNEQFF	TGTGCCAGCAGCTTACAAGCGGGGAACCGGAATGAGCAGTTCTTC
TRBJ2-3	.	TRBD1	15	TRBV19	CASSHGTDSTDTQYF	TGTGCCAGTAGCCATGGGACAGATAGCACAGATACGCAGTATTTT
TRBJ2-5	.	TRBD2	13	TRBV10-2	CASTRLASETQYF	TGCGCCAGCACCCGACTAGCTTCCGAGACCCAGTACTTC